Listed below are T cell receptor beta chains from one sample, sequenced in a study of vaccination and CD4 T cells after COVID-19. TCRdb reprocessed the PCR reads via MiXCR and lists one record per CDR3 protein. The repertoire has roughly 5,000 distinct CDR3 sequences, less than 50% of them found once; the top ten carry about a third. For these TCRs, the target antigens are not known. Sequenced input: CD4+ T cells from blood, cultured in vitro. These receptor sequences come from a human donor who had recovered from COVID-19. The CDR3 runs from the conserved cysteine through the conserved F or W. The D gene is left open where the match is weak. Size tells how often a clone was seen (once, few, many) or the class of an expanded clone, and some rows leave it out.

abundance	v_gene	j_gene	len	d_gene	CDR3aa	CDR3nt
-	TRBV6-2/TRBV6-3	TRBJ2-5	15	-	CASRPLWVDQETQYF	TGTGCCAGCAGACCTCTCTGGGTAGACCAAGAGACCCAGTACTTC
-	TRBV6-1	TRBJ2-1	16	TRBD2	CASSRRLAGTYNEQFF	TGTGCCAGCAGCCGCCGCCTAGCGGGAACTTACAATGAGCAGTTCTTC
few	TRBV20-1	TRBJ1-1	14	-	CSAYNRGMNTEAFF	TGCAGTGCTTATAATCGGGGAATGAACACTGAAGCTTTCTTT
-	TRBV12-3/TRBV12-4	TRBJ1-6	13	-	CASSQGYNSPLHF	TGTGCCAGCAGTCAAGGATATAATTCACCCCTCCACTTT
few	TRBV6-1	TRBJ1-5	16	TRBD1	CASSPDRTGHGQPQHF	TGTGCCAGCAGCCCCGATCGGACAGGTCACGGTCAGCCCCAGCATTTT
-	TRBV7-6	TRBJ2-5	16	-	CASSPSLGGVQETQYF	TGTGCCAGCAGCCCCTCATTAGGCGGAGTGCAAGAGACCCAGTACTTC
few	TRBV7-9	TRBJ1-1	16	-	CASSLDAGRGSTEAFF	TGTGCCAGCAGCTTAGATGCAGGGCGGGGGTCCACTGAAGCTTTCTTT
-	TRBV27	TRBJ2-2	16	TRBD2	CASSLSGTRVTGELFF	TGTGCCAGCAGTTTATCCGGGACTAGAGTTACCGGGGAGCTGTTTTTT
-	TRBV7-9	TRBJ2-5	14	TRBD1	CASSRGTEQETQYF	TGCGCCAGCAGCCGTGGGACAGAACAAGAGACCCAGTACTTC
-	TRBV9	TRBJ2-1	15	TRBD1	CASSVAGGSYNEQFF	TGTGCCAGCAGCGTCGCAGGGGGCTCCTACAATGAGCAGTTCTTC
-	TRBV20-1	TRBJ2-3	19	TRBD2	CSARAQWGLGTPSTDTQYF	TGCAGTGCTAGAGCCCAGTGGGGACTAGGCACACCGAGCACAGATACGCAGTATTTT
-	TRBV18	TRBJ1-5	15	-	CASSGPGPSNQPQHF	TGTGCCAGCTCAGGGCCGGGCCCTAGCAATCAGCCCCAGCATTTT
few	TRBV25-1	TRBJ1-1	13	-	CASTPKSYTEAFF	TGTGCCAGCACCCCCAAGAGCTACACTGAAGCTTTCTTT
few	TRBV6-4	TRBJ1-2	15	TRBD1	CASRPLPGQGYSYTF	TGTGCCAGCAGACCCCTTCCGGGACAGGGCTACAGCTACACCTTC
few	TRBV24-1	TRBJ1-5	16	TRBD1	CATSDGTGGSNQPQHF	TGTGCCACCAGTGATGGGACAGGGGGTAGCAATCAGCCCCAGCATTTT
-	TRBV7-2	TRBJ2-6	15	-	CASSLGGLGANVLTF	TGTGCCAGCAGCTTAGGGGGGCTAGGGGCCAACGTCCTGACTTTC
-	TRBV7-8	TRBJ2-1	13	-	CASSWGRYNEQFF	TGTGCCAGCAGCTGGGGACGGTACAATGAGCAGTTCTTC
once	TRBV11-2	TRBJ2-3	11	-	CASTRGDTQYF	TGTGCCAGCACCCGAGGGGATACGCAGTATTTT
few	TRBV10-3	TRBJ1-6	12	-	CAINRVGSPLHF	TGTGCCATCAACAGGGTGGGTTCACCCCTCCACTTT
-	TRBV6-2/TRBV6-3	TRBJ2-3	14	-	CASNGLGGADTQYF	TGTGCCAGCAATGGTTTGGGGGGAGCAGATACGCAGTATTTT
-	TRBV11-3	TRBJ2-2	16	-	CASSLFGGPFLGELFF	TGTGCCAGCAGCTTATTCGGGGGGCCTTTTTTGGGGGAGCTGTTTTTT
medium-sized	TRBV5-1	TRBJ2-1	16	TRBD1	CASSLQGAPSYNEQFF	TGCGCCAGCAGCTTGCAGGGGGCCCCCTCCTACAATGAGCAGTTCTTC
-	TRBV6-1	TRBJ2-7	15	TRBD1	CASRITGVGSYEQYF	TGTGCCAGCAGAATAACAGGGGTTGGGTCGTACGAGCAGTACTTC
-	TRBV20-1	TRBJ2-4	19	TRBD2	CSARDLKSGGAGAKNIQYF	TGCAGTGCTAGAGATTTAAAGTCGGGGGGGGCCGGAGCCAAAAACATTCAGTACTTC
few	TRBV6-1	TRBJ2-1	12	-	CASSETYNEQFF	TGTGCCAGCAGTGAGACCTACAATGAGCAGTTCTTC
few	TRBV20-1	TRBJ2-1	14	-	CSAWGGATGLEQFF	TGCAGTGCCTGGGGGGGGGCCACAGGGTTAGAGCAGTTCTTC
-	TRBV7-2	TRBJ1-1	14	-	CASSLDYDSTEAFF	TGTGCCAGCAGCTTAGACTACGATAGCACTGAAGCTTTCTTT
medium-sized	TRBV20-1	TRBJ2-7	14	-	CSAWLPGHGYEQYF	TGCAGTGCTTGGCTTCCGGGACATGGCTACGAGCAGTACTTC
-	TRBV10-1	TRBJ1-5	15	-	CASSVLQGPHQPQHF	TGCGCCAGCAGTGTGCTACAGGGACCCCATCAGCCCCAGCATTTT
-	TRBV20-1	TRBJ2-5	12	TRBD1	CSARDSQETQYF	TGCAGTGCACGGGACAGCCAAGAGACCCAGTACTTC
-	TRBV19	TRBJ2-3	15	-	CASSRMVAGTDTQYF	TGTGCCAGTAGTAGGATGGTGGCGGGCACAGATACGCAGTATTTT
-	TRBV20-1	TRBJ2-1	15	-	CSARDLTRNHNEQFF	TGCAGTGCTAGAGATTTGACTCGAAACCACAATGAGCAGTTCTTC
-	TRBV7-2	TRBJ2-7	15	-	CASSSAAGWGNEQYF	TGTGCCAGCAGCTCCGCCGCGGGATGGGGTAACGAGCAGTACTTC
few	TRBV4-1	TRBJ1-1	13	-	CASSRSDTGWAFF	TGCGCCAGCAGCCGAAGTGATACAGGGTGGGCTTTCTTT
-	TRBV27	TRBJ2-3	14	TRBD2	CASSWGREGDTQYF	TGTGCCAGCAGTTGGGGACGGGAGGGTGATACGCAGTATTTT
-	TRBV6-5	TRBJ1-2	13	-	CASSYPDSYGYTF	TGTGCCAGCAGTTACCCGGACAGCTATGGCTACACCTTC
-	TRBV5-1	TRBJ2-5	13	-	CASWGDSQETQYF	TGCGCCAGCTGGGGGGACTCCCAAGAGACCCAGTACTTC
-	TRBV6-1	TRBJ2-3	13	-	CASRGGAFSTQYF	TGTGCCAGCCGAGGGGGGGCGTTCAGTACGCAGTATTTT
-	TRBV12-5	TRBJ2-2	14	-	CASGPTGITGELFF	TGTGCTAGTGGCCCCACAGGGATCACCGGGGAGCTGTTTTTT
-	TRBV23-1	TRBJ2-7	17	-	CASSQWFGRDGTYEQYF	TGCGCCAGCAGTCAATGGTTTGGCCGGGACGGGACCTACGAGCAGTACTTC
-	TRBV5-1	TRBJ2-5	15	-	CASSGRGALQETQYF	TGCGCCAGCAGTGGCCGGGGAGCCCTACAAGAGACCCAGTACTTC
-	TRBV10-3	TRBJ2-1	16	-	CAIRSGKGSFGHEQFF	TGTGCCATCAGAAGCGGAAAAGGATCCTTTGGACATGAGCAGTTCTTC
-	TRBV7-9	TRBJ1-2	16	TRBD1	CASSRWGQGATYGYTF	TGTGCCAGCAGCCGCTGGGGACAGGGGGCGACCTATGGCTACACCTTC
-	TRBV18	TRBJ1-2	16	-	CASSPSWWTENRGYTF	TGTGCCAGCTCACCATCATGGTGGACGGAAAACCGAGGCTACACCTTC
-	TRBV4-3	TRBJ1-5	14	TRBD1	CASSQMTGDQPQHF	TGCGCCAGCAGCCAGATGACAGGGGATCAGCCCCAGCATTTT
-	TRBV6-5	TRBJ2-1	15	TRBD2	CASSYSSGGGNEQFF	TGTGCCAGCAGTTACTCTTCGGGGGGAGGAAATGAGCAGTTCTTC
-	TRBV20-1	TRBJ2-1	15	-	CSANRAESGSNEQFF	TGCAGTGCTAACCGCGCGGAATCAGGGTCCAATGAGCAGTTCTTC
few	TRBV11-1	TRBJ1-6	14	-	CASSVGTNNSPLHF	TGTGCCAGCAGCGTCGGGACAAATAATTCACCCCTCCACTTT
-	TRBV7-2	TRBJ2-3	14	-	CASSLVLRTNTQYF	TGTGCCAGCAGCTTAGTTCTTCGGACAAATACGCAGTATTTT
large	TRBV14	TRBJ2-2	14	-	CASSETVYTGELFF	TGTGCCAGCAGCGAGACAGTGTACACCGGGGAGCTGTTTTTT
-	TRBV7-8	TRBJ1-2	17	TRBD1	CASSQSTPGQGYYGYTF	TGTGCCAGCAGCCAATCAACCCCGGGACAGGGATACTATGGCTACACCTTC
-	TRBV28	TRBJ1-1	14	-	CASSPAGPGTEAFF	TGTGCCAGCAGTCCTGCGGGGCCCGGCACTGAAGCTTTCTTT
once	TRBV12-3/TRBV12-4	TRBJ1-1	13	-	CASSGQLNTEAFF	TGTGCCAGCAGCGGACAGCTGAACACTGAAGCTTTCTTT
few	TRBV12-3/TRBV12-4	TRBJ1-1	11	TRBD1	CASSHRGQAFF	TGTGCCAGCAGCCACAGGGGGCAAGCTTTCTTT
once	TRBV5-8	TRBJ2-5	17	-	CASSLGSFFGGSETQYF	TGTGCCAGCAGCTTGGGATCGTTTTTTGGGGGCTCAGAGACCCAGTACTTC
-	TRBV18	TRBJ2-5	14	-	CASSPGQIQETQYF	TGTGCCAGCTCACCAGGACAGATCCAAGAGACCCAGTACTTC
-	TRBV6-2/TRBV6-3	TRBJ1-1	16	TRBD1	CASSSQGFTRNTEAFF	TGTGCCAGCAGTTCACAGGGGTTCACGCGGAACACTGAAGCTTTCTTT
-	TRBV6-4	TRBJ2-1	15	TRBD2	CASSELAGGYNEQFF	TGTGCCAGCAGTGAGCTAGCGGGAGGCTACAATGAGCAGTTCTTC